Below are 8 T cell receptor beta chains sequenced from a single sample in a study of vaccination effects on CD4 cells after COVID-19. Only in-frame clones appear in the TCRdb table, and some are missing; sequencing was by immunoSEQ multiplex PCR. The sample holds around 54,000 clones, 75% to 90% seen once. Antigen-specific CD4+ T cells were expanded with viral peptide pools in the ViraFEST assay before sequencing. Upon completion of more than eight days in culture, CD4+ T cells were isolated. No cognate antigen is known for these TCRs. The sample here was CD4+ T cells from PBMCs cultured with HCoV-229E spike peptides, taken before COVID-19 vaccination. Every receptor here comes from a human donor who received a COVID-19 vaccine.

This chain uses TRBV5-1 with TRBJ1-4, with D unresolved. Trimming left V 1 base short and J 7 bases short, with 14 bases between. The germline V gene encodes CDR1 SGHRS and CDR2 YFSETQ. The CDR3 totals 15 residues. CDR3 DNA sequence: TGCGCCAGCAGCTTGTCCCCCGACACCCGTGAAAAACTGTTTTTT. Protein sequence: CASSLSPDTREKLFF.

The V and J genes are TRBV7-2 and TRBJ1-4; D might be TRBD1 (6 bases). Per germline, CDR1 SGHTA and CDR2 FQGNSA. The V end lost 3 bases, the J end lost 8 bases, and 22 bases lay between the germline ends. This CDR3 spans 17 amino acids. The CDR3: CASSLGYWQGLREKLFF. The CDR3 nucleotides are TGTGCCAGCAGCTTGGGGTACTGGCAGGGGTTAAGAGAAAAACTGTTTTTT.

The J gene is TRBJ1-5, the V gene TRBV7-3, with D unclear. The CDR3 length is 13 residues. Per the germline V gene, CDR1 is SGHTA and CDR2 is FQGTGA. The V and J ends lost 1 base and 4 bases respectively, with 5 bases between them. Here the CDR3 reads CASSLNANQPQHF. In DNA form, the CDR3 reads TGTGCCAGCAGCTTAAACGCTAATCAGCCCCAGCATTTT. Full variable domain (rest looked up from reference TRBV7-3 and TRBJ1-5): GAGVSQTPSNKVTEKGKYVELRCDPISGHTALYWYRQSLGQGPEFLIYFQGTGAADDSGLPNDRFFAVRPEGSVSTLKIQRTERGDSAVYLCASSLNANQPQHFGDGTRLSIL.

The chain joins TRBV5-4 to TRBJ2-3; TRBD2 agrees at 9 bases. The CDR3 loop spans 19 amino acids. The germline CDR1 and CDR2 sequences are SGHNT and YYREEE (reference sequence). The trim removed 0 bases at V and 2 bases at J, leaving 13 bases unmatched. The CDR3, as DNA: TGTGCCAGCAGCTTGGGTCCGCGTTGGCGGGGGGGAGCCACAGATACGCAGTATTTT. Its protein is CASSLGPRWRGGATDTQYF.

The DNA of the CDR3 is TGTGCCAGCAGCGTAGGAGCGGGGGTCAACACCGGGGAGCTGTTTTTT. This encodes CASSVGAGVNTGELFF. This chain links TRBV9 with TRBJ2-2, with 8 bases matching TRBD2. The CDR3 extends over 16 amino acids. Looked up from germline, CDR1 is SGDLS and CDR2 is YYNGEE. V was pared by 0 bases and J by 2 bases, with 3 bases of the junction left unmatched.

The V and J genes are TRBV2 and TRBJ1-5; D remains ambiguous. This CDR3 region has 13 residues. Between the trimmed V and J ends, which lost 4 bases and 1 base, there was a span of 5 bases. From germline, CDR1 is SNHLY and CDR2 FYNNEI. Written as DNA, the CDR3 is TGTGCCAGCAGTGGTGTCAGCAATCAGCCCCAGCATTTT. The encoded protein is CASSGVSNQPQHF.

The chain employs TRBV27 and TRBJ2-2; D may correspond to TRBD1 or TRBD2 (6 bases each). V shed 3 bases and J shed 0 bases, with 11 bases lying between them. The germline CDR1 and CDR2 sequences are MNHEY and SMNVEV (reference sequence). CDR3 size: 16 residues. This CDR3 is CASSFFGGANTGELFF. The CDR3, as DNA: TGTGCCAGCAGTTTTTTCGGGGGCGCGAACACCGGGGAGCTGTTTTTT.

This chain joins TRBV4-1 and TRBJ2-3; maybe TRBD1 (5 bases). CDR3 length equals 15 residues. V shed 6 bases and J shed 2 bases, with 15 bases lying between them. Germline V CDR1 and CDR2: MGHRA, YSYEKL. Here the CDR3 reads CASSFQGQITDTQYF. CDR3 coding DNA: TGCGCCAGCAGTTTCCAGGGCCAGATCACAGATACGCAGTATTTT.